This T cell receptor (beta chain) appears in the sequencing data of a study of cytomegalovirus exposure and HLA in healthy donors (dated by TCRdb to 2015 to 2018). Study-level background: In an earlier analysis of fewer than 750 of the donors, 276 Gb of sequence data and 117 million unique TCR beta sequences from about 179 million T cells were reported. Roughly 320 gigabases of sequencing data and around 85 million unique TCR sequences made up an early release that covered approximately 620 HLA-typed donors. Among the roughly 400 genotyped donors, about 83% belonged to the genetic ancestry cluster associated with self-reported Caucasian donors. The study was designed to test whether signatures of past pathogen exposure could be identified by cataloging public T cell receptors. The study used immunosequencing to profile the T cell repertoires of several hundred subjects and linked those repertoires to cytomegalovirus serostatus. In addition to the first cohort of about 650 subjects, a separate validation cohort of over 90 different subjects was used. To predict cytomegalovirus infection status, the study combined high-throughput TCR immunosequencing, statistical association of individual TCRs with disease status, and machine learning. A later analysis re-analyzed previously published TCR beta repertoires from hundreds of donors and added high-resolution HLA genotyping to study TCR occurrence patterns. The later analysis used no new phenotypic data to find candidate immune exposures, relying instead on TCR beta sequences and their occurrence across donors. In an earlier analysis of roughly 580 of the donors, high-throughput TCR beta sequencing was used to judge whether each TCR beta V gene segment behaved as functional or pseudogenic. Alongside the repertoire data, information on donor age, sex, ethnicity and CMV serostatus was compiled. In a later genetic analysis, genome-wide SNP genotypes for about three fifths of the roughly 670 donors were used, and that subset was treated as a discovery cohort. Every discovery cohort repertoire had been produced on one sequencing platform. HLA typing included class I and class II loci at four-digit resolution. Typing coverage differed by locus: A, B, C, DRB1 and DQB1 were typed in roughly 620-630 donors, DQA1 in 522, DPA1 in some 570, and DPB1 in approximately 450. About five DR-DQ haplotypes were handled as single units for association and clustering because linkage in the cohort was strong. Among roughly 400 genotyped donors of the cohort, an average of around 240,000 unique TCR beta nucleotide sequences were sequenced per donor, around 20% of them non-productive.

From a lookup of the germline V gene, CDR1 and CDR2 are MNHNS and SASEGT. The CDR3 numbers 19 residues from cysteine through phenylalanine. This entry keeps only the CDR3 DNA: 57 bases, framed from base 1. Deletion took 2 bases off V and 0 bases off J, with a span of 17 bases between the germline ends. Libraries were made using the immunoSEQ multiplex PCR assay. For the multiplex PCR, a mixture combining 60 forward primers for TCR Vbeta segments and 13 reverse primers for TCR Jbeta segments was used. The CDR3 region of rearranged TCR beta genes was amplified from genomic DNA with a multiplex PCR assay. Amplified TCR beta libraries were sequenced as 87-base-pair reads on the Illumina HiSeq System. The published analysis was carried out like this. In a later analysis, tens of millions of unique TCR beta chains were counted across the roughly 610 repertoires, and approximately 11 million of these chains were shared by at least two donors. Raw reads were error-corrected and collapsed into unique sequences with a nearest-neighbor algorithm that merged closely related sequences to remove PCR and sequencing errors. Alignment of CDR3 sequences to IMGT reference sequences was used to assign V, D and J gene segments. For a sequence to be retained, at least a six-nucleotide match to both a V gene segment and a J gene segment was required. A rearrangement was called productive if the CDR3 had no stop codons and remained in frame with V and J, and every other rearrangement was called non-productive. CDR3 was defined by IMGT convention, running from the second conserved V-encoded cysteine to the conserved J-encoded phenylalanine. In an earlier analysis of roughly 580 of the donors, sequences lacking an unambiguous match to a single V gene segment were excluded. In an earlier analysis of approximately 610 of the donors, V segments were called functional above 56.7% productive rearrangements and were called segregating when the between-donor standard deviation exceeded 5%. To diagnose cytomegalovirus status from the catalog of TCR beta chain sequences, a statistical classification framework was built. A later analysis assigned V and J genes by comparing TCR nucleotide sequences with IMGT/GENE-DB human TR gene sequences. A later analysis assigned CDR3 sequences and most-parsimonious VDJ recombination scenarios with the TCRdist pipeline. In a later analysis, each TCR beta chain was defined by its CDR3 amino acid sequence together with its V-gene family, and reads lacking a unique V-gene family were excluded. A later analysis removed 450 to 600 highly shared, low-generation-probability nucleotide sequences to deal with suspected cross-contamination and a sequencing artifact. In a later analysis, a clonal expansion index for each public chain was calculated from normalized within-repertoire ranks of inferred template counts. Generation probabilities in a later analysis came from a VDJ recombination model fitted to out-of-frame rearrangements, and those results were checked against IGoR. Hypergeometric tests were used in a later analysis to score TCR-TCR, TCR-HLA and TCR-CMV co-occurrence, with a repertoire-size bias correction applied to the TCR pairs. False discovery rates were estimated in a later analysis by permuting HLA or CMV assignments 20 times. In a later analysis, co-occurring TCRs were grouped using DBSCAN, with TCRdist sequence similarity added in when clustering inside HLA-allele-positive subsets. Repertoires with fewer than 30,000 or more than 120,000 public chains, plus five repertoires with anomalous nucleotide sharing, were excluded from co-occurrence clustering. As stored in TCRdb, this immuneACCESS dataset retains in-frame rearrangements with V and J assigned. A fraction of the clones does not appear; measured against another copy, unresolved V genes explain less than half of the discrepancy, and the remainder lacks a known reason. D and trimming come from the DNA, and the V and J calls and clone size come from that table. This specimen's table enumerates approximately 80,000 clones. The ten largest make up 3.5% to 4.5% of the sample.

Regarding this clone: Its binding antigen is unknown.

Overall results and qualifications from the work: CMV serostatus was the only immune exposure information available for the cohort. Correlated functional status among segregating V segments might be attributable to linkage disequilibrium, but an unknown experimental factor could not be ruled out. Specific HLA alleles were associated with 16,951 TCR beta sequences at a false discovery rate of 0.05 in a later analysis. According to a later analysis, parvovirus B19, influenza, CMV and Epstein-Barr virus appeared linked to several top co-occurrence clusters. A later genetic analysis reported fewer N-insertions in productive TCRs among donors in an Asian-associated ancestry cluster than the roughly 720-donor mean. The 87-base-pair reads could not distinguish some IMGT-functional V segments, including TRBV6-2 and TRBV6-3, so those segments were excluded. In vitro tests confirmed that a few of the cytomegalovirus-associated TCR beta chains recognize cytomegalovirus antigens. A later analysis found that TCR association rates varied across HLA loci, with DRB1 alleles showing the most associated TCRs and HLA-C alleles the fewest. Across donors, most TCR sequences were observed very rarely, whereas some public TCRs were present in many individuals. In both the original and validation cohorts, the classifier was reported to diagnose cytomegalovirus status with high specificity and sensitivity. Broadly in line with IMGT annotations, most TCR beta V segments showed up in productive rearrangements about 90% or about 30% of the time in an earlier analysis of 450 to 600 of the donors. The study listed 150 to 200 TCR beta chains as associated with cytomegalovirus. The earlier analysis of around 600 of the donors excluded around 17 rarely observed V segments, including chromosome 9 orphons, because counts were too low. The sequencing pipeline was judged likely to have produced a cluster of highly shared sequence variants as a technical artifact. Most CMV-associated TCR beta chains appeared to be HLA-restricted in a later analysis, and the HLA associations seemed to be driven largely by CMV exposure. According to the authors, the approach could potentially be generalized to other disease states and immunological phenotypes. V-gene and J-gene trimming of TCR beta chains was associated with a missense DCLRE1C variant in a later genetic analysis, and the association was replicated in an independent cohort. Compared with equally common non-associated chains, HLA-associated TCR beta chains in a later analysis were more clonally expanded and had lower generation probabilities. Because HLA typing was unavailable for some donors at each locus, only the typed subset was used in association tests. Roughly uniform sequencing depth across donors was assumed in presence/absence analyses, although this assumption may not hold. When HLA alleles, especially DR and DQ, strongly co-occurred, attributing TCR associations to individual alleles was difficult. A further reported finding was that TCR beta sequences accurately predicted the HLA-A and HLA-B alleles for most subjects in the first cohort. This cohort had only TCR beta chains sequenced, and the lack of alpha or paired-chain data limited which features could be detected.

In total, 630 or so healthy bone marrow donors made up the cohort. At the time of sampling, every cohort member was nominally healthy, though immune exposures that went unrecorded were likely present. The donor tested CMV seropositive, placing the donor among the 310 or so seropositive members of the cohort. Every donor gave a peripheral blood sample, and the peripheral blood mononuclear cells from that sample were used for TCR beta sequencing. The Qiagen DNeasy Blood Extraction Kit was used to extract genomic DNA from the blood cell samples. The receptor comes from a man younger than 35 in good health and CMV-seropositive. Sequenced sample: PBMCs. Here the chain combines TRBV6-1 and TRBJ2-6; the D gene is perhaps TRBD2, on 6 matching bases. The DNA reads TGTGCCAGCAGTGAATTCGGAGGGAACGGCTACTCTGGGGCCAACGTCCTGACTTTC. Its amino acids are CASSEFGGNGYSGANVLTF.